The clone carrying this T cell receptor beta chain was counted only a few times. The target antigen is unknown. The authors used template switching to add a universal primer site and gave cDNA unique molecular identifiers. TCRdb re-called the 5' RACE reads through MiXCR, storing one row per CDR3 protein. The sample carries about 480,000 distinct CDR3 sequences, 14% recorded once. This sample is drawn from a study of identical twins. General study points: Cross-sectional statistical analysis was relied on for the conclusions, without the same donors being followed. Abundant cord blood beta clonotypes carried fewer insertions; memory repertoires showed none.

Per the germline V gene, CDR1 is LGHNA and CDR2 is YSLEER. The CDR3 consists of 16 residues. Losses at the gene ends were 5 bases for V and 6 bases for J; bases not matched to a gene: 13. Every donor was a healthy Caucasian. These data are also associated with another study on yellow fever vaccine responses in identical twins.

This TCR came from a woman younger than 35 in good health. The chain couples TRBV4-3 to TRBJ2-7, with 10 bases lining up with TRBD2. Specimen: CD4+ T cells sorted from blood. The CDR3 nucleotides are TGCGCCAGCAGCTTACACCCACTAGCGGGACTAATCGAGCAGTACTTC. Protein: CASSLHPLAGLIEQYF.